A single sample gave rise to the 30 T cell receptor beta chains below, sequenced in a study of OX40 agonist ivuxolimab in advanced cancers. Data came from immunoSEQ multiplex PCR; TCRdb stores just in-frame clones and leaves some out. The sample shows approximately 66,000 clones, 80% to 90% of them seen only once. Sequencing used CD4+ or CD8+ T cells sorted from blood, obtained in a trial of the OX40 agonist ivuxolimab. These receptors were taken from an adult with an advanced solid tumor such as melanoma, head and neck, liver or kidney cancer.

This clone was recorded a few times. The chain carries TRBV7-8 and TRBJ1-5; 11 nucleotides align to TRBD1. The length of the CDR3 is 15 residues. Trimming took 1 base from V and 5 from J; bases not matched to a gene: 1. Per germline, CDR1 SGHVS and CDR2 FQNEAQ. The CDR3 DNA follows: TGTGCCAGCAGCTTAGGGACAGGGGGCTATCAGCCCCAGCATTTT. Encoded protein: CASSLGTGGYQPQHF.

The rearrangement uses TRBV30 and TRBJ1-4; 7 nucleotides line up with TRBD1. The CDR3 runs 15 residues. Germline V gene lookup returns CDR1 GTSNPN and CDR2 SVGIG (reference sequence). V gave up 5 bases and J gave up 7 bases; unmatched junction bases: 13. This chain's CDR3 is CAWSPVGGGGEKLFF. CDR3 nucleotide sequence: TGTGCCTGGTCCCCAGTAGGGGGCGGGGGTGAAAAACTGTTTTTT.

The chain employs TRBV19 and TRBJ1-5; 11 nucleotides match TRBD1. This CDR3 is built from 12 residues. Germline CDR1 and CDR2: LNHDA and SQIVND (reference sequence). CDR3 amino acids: CGTGGAGQPQHF. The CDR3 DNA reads TGTGGGACAGGGGGCGCAGGACAGCCCCAGCATTTT. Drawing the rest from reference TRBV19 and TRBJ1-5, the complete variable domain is DGGITQSPKYLFRKEGQNVTLSCEQNLNHDAMYWYRQDPGQGLRLIYYSQIVNDFQKGDIAEGYSVSREKKESFPLTVTSAQKNPTAFYLCGTGGAGQPQHFGDGTRLSIL.

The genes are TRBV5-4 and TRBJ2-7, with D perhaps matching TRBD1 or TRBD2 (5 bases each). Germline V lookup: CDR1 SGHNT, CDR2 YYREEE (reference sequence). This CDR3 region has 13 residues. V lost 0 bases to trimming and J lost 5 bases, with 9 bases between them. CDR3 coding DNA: TGTGCCAGCAGCTTGGTGAGGGGTGACGAGCAGTACTTC. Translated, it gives CASSLVRGDEQYF.

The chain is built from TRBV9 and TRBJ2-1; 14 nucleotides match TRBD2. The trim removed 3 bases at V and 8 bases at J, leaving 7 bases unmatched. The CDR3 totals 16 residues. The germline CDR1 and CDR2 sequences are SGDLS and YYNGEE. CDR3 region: CASSAFPTSGGDEQFF. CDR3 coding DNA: TGTGCCAGCAGCGCGTTCCCGACTAGCGGGGGGGATGAGCAGTTCTTC.

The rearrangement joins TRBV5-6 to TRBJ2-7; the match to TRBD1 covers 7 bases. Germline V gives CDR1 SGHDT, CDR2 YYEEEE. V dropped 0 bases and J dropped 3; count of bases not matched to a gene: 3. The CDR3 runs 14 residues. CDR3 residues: CASSLGGQNYEQYF. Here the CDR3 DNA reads TGTGCCAGCAGCTTGGGGGGACAGAACTACGAGCAGTACTTC.

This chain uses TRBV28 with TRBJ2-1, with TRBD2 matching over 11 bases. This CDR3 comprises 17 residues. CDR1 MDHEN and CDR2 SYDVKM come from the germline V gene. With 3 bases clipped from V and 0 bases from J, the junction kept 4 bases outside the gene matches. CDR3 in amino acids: CASSLTSGTTSYNEQFF. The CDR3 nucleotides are TGTGCCAGCAGTTTGACTAGCGGGACCACCTCCTACAATGAGCAGTTCTTC. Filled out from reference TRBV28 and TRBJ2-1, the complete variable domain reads DVKVTQSSRYLVKRTGEKVFLECVQDMDHENMFWYRQDPGLGLRLIYFSYDVKMKEKGDIPEGYSVSREKKERFSLILESASTNQTSMYLCASSLTSGTTSYNEQFFGPGTRLTVL.

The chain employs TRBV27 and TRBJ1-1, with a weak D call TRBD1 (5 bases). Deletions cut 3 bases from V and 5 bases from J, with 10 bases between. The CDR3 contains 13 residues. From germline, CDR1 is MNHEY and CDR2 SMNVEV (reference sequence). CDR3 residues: CASSFPGETEAFF. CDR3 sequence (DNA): TGTGCCAGCAGTTTCCCGGGGGAAACTGAAGCTTTCTTT.

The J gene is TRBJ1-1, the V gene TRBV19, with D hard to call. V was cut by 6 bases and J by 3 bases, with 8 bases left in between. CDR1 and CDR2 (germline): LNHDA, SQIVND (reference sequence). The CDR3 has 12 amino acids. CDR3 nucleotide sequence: TGTGCCAGTAGGAACGGAGACACTGAAGCTTTCTTT. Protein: CASRNGDTEAFF.

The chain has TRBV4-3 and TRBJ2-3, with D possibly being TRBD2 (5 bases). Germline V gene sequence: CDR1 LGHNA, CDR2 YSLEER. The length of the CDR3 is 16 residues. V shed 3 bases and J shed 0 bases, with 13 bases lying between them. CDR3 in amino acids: CASSHSSMTSTDTQYF. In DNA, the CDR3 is TGCGCCAGCAGCCATTCTAGCATGACTAGCACAGATACGCAGTATTTT.

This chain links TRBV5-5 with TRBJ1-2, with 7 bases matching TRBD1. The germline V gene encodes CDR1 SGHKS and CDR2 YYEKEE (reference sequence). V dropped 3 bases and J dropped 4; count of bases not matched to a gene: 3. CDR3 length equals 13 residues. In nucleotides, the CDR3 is TGTGCCAGCAGCTCGGGACAGAGCTATGGCTACACCTTC. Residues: CASSSGQSYGYTF.

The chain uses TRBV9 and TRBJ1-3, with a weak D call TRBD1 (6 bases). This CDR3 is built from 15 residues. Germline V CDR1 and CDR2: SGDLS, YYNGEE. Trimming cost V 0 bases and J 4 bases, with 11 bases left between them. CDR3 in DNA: TGTGCCAGCAGCGTAGAGGGGGATACAGGAAACACCATATATTTT. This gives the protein CASSVEGDTGNTIYF.

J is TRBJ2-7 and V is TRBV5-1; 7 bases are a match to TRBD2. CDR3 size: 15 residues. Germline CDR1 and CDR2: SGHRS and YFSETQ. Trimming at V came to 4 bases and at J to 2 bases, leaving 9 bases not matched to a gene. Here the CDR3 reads CASSDLGGGTYEQYF. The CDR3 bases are TGCGCCAGCAGCGATTTGGGGGGAGGGACCTACGAGCAGTACTTC.

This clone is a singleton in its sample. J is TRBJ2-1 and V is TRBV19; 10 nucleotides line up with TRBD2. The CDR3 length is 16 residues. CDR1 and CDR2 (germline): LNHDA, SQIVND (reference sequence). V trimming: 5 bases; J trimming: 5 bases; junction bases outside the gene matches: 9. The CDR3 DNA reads TGTGCCAGTAGTCGTCTGCTAGCGGGAGTCCACAATGAGCAGTTCTTC. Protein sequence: CASSRLLAGVHNEQFF.

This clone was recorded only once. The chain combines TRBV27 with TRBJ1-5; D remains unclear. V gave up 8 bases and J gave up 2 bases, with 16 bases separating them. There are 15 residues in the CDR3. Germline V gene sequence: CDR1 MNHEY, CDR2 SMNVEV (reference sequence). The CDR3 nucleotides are TGTGCCAGCGCGCTAATCCCAGGTCGCAATCAGCCCCAGCATTTT. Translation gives CASALIPGRNQPQHF.

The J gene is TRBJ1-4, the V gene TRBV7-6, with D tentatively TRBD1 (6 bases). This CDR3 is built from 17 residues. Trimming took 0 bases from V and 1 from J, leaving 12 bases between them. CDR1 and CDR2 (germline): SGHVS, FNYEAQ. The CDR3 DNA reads TGTGCCAGCAGCTTAGCGCTGGGGGCGGAAACTAATGAAAAACTGTTTTTT. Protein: CASSLALGAETNEKLFF.

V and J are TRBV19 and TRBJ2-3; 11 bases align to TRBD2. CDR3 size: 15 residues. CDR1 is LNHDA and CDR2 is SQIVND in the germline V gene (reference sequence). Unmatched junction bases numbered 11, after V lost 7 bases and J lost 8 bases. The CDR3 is CASTPIAGGPGTQYF. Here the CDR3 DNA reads TGTGCCAGTACCCCCATAGCGGGAGGGCCGGGTACGCAGTATTTT.

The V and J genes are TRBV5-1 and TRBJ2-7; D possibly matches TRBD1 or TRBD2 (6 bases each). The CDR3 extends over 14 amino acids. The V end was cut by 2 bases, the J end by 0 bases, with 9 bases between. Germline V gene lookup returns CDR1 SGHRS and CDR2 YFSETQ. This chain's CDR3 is CASSLGGGSYEQYF. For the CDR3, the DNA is TGCGCCAGCAGCTTAGGGGGAGGCTCCTACGAGCAGTACTTC.

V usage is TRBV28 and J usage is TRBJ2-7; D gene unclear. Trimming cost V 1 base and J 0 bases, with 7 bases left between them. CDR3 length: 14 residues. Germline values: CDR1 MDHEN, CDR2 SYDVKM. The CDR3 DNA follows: TGTGCCAGCAGTTTATTGGCGGACTCCTACGAGCAGTACTTC. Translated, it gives CASSLLADSYEQYF.

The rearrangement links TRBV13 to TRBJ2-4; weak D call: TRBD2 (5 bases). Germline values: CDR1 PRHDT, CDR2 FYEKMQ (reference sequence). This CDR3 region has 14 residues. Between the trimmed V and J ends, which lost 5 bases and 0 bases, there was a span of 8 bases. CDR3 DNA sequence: TGTGCCAGCAGCGAGGGATCAGCCAAAAACATTCAGTACTTC. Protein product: CASSEGSAKNIQYF.

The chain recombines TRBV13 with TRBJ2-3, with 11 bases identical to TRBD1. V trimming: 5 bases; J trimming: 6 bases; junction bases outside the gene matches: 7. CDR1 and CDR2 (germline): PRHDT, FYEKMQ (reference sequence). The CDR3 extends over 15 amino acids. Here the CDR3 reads CASSPGGQGEDTQYF. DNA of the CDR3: TGTGCCAGCAGCCCCGGGGGACAGGGGGAGGATACGCAGTATTTT.

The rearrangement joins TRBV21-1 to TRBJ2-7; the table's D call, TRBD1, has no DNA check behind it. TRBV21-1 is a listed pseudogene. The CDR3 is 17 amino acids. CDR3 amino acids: CARGQGGEYVKSYEQYF. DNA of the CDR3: TGTGCCAGGGGCCAGGGGGGCGAGTACGTGAAATCCTACGAGCAGTACTTC.

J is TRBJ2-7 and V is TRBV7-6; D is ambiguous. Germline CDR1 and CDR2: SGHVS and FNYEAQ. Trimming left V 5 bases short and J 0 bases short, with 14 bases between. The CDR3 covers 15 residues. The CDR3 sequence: CASSPWSASSYEQYF. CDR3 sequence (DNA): TGTGCCAGCAGCCCCTGGAGCGCTAGCTCCTACGAGCAGTACTTC.

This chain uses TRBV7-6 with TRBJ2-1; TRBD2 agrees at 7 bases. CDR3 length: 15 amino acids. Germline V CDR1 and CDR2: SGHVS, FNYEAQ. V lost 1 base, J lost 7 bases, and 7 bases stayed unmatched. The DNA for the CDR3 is TGTGCCAGCAGCTTAGGGGGAGGGACTATGAATGAGCAGTTCTTC. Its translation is CASSLGGGTMNEQFF.

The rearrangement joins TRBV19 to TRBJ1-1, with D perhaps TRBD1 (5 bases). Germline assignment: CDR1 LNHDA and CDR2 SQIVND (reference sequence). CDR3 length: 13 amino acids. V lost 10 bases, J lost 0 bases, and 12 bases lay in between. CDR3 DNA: TGTGCCACCGAGTCAGGGTTGAACACTGAAGCTTTCTTT. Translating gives CATESGLNTEAFF.

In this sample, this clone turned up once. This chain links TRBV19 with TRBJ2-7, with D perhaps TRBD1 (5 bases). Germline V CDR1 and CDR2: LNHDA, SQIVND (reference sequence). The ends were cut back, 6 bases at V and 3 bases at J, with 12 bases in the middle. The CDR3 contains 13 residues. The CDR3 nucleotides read TGTGCCAGTAGCCTAGGGGCGATCTACGAGCAGTACTTC. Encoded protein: CASSLGAIYEQYF.

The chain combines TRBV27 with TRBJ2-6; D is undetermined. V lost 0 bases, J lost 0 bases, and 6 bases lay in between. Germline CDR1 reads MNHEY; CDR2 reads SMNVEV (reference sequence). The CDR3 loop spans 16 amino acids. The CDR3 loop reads CASSLSSSSGANVLTF. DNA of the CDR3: TGTGCCAGCAGTTTATCGAGCAGCTCTGGGGCCAACGTCCTGACTTTC.

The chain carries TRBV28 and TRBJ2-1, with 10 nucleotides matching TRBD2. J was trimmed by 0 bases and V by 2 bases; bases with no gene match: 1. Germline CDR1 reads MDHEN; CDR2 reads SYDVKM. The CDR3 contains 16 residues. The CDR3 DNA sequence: TGTGCCAGCAGTTTAATAGCGGGAGGCTCCTACAATGAGCAGTTCTTC. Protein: CASSLIAGGSYNEQFF.

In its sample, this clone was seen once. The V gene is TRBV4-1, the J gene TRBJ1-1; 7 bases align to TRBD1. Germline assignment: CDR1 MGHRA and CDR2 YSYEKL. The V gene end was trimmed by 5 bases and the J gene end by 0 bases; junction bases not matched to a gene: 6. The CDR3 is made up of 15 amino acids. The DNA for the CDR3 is TGCGCCAGCAGCTTCCGGGACAGCATGAACACTGAAGCTTTCTTT. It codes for CASSFRDSMNTEAFF.

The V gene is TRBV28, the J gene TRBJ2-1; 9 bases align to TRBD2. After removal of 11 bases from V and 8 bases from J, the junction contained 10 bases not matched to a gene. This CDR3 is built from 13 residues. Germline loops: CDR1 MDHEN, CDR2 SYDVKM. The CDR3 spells CAWSLAGPDEQFF. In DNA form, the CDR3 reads TGTGCCTGGTCTCTAGCGGGACCCGATGAGCAGTTCTTC.